The 9 T cell receptor beta chains below all came from one sample that was sequenced in a study of blood T cell repertoires in COVID-19. Profiling relied on immunoSEQ multiplex PCR, and the TCRdb table lists in-frame clones only, not all of them. The table includes about 430,000 clones, 70% to 90% detected once. Source material: PBMCs or T cells enriched from blood (not recorded which). Every receptor here comes from a woman aged 18-30 years who had been exposed to COVID-19.

V gene TRBV6-5 combines with J gene TRBJ2-3; perhaps TRBD2 as D (5 bases). Germline CDR1 reads MNHEY; CDR2 reads SVGAGI. The CDR3 sequence is 15 residues long. The V and J ends lost 2 bases and 6 bases respectively, with 15 bases between them. The CDR3 spells CASSYALVGPDTQYF. CDR3 in DNA: TGTGCCAGCAGTTACGCACTAGTGGGCCCGGATACGCAGTATTTT.

The chain uses TRBV18 and TRBJ1-2, with D hard to call. This CDR3 region has 16 residues. Trimming took 2 bases from V and 4 from J, leaving 17 bases between them. Per the germline V gene, CDR1 is KGHSH and CDR2 is LQKENI. CDR3 DNA sequence: TGTGCCAGCTCACCAAGGAGGGAACGCGGGTCCTATGGCTACACCTTC. This sequence encodes CASSPRRERGSYGYTF.

V usage is TRBV7-6 and J usage is TRBJ2-6; the D gene is possibly TRBD2 (6 bases). The CDR3 runs to 17 residues. Deletions cut 5 bases from V and 3 bases from J, with 17 bases between. The germline V gene encodes CDR1 SGHVS and CDR2 FNYEAQ. CDR3 amino acids: CASSPQRAGYGANVLTF. For the CDR3, the DNA is TGTGCCAGCAGCCCCCAGAGGGCGGGATATGGGGCCAACGTCCTGACTTTC.

The rearrangement uses TRBV9 and TRBJ1-2; D ambiguous. V was trimmed by 3 bases and J by 0 bases, leaving 12 bases between them. Germline CDR1 reads SGDLS; CDR2 reads YYNGEE. The CDR3 is made up of 15 amino acids. The CDR3 DNA reads TGTGCCAGCAGCGCCGACATCGTGACTAACTATGGCTACACCTTC. Translating gives CASSADIVTNYGYTF.

The CDR3 DNA reads TGTGCCAGCAGCTTGTATATTTTAGCGGGGGGACAAGAGACCCAGTACTTC. Translation: CASSLYILAGGQETQYF. V gene TRBV5-6 combines with J gene TRBJ2-5, with 10 bases that match TRBD2. Germline trimming cut 1 base from V and 2 bases from J; bases unmatched to any gene: 8. Per germline, CDR1 SGHDT and CDR2 YYEEEE. This CDR3 has 17 residues.

The chain uses TRBV28 and TRBJ1-5; the match to TRBD1 covers 8 bases. Looked up from germline, CDR1 is MDHEN and CDR2 is SYDVKM. V shed 9 bases, J shed 5 bases, and the junction held 9 bases outside the gene matches. The CDR3 covers 14 residues. The CDR3 loop is CASYRDRFYQPQHF. The CDR3 DNA reads as TGTGCCAGTTACCGGGACAGGTTTTATCAGCCCCAGCATTTT. Using reference TRBV28 and TRBJ1-5 for the parts outside the CDR3, the full variable domain is DVKVTQSSRYLVKRTGEKVFLECVQDMDHENMFWYRQDPGLGLRLIYFSYDVKMKEKGDIPEGYSVSREKKERFSLILESASTNQTSMYLCASYRDRFYQPQHFGDGTRLSIL.

J is TRBJ1-1 and V is TRBV6-5; 7 bases are shared with TRBD1. The trim removed 7 bases at V and 3 bases at J, leaving 5 bases unmatched. Germline-derived CDR1 and CDR2 are MNHEY and SVGAGI. This CDR3 spans 13 amino acids. DNA of the CDR3: TGTGCCAGCAAACAGGGGCCTTACACTGAAGCTTTCTTT. This translates into CASKQGPYTEAFF.

This chain links TRBV2 with TRBJ2-7, with TRBD2 matching 7 bases. CDR3 size: 15 residues. From germline, CDR1 is SNHLY and CDR2 FYNNEI. V trimming: 9 bases; J trimming: 0 bases; junction bases outside the gene matches: 11. The DNA for the CDR3 is TGTGCCAGTTTCCTTGTGGGGGGGAACTCCTACGAGCAGTACTTC. It yields the protein CASFLVGGNSYEQYF.

The chain joins TRBV9 to TRBJ2-2; D is uncertain. CDR3 length: 13 amino acids. Looked up from germline, CDR1 is SGDLS and CDR2 is YYNGEE. V was shortened by 1 base and J by 5 bases, with 6 bases between the two germline ends. In nucleotides, the CDR3 is TGTGCCAGCAGCGTACCCCCGACCGGGGAGCTGTTTTTT. As protein: CASSVPPTGELFF.